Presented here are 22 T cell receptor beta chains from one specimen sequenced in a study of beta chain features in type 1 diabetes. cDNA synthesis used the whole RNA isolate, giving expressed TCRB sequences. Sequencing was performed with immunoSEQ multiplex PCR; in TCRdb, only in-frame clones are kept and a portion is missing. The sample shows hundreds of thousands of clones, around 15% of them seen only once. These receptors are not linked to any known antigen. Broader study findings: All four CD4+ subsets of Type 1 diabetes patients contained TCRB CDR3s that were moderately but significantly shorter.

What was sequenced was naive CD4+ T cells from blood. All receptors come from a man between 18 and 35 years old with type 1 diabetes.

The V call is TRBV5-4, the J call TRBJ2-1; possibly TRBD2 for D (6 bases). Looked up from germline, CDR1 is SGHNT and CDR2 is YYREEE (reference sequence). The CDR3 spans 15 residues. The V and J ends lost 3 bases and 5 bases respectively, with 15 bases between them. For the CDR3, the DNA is TGTGCCAGCAGCTCCGGCGGGACTCTTGACAATGAGCAGTTCTTC. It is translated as CASSSGGTLDNEQFF.

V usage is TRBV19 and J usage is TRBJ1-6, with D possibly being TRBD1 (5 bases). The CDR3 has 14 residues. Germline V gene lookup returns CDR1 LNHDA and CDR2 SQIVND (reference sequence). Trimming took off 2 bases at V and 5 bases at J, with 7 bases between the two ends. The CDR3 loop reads CASSIRGDNSPLHF. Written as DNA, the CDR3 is TGTGCCAGTAGTATACGAGGGGATAATTCACCCCTCCACTTT. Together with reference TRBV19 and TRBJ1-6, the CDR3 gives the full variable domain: DGGITQSPKYLFRKEGQNVTLSCEQNLNHDAMYWYRQDPGQGLRLIYYSQIVNDFQKGDIAEGYSVSREKKESFPLTVTSAQKNPTAFYLCASSIRGDNSPLHFGNGTRLTVT.

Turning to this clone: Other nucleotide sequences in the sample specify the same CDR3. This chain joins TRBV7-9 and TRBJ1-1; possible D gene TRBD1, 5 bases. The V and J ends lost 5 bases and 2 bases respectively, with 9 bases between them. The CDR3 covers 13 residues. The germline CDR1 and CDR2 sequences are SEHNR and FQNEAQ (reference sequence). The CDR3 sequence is CASSPTENTEAFF. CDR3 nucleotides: TGTGCCAGCAGCCCGACAGAAAACACTGAAGCTTTCTTT.

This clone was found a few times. CDR3 nucleotides: TGCAGCGTCGAAAGCGGGGGCGCAGATACGCAGTATTTT. This encodes CSVESGGADTQYF. This chain uses TRBV29-1 with TRBJ2-3; 8 bases agree with TRBD2. The CDR3 loop spans 13 amino acids. Looked up from germline, CDR1 is SQVTM and CDR2 is ANQGSEA. J lost 4 bases, V lost 6 bases, and 6 bases had no gene match.

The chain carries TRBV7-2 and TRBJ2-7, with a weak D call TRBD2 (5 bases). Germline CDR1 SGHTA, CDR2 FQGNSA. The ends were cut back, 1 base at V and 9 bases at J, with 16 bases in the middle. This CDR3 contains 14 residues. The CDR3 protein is CASSLDLRSGGQYF. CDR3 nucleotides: TGTGCCAGCAGCTTAGACCTCCGGTCCGGAGGGCAGTACTTC. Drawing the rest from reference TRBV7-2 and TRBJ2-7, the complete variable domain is GAGVSQSPSNKVTEKGKDVELRCDPISGHTALYWYRQSLGQGLEFLIYFQGNSAPDKSGLPSDRFSAERTGGSVSTLTIQRTQQEDSAVYLCASSLDLRSGGQYFGPGTRLTVT.

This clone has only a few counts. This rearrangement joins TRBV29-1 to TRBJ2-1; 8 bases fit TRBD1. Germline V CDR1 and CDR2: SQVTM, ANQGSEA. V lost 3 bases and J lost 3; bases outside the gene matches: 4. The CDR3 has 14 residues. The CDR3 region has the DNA TGCAGCGTTGAGCAGGGGGCCGGCTACAATGAGCAGTTCTTC. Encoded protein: CSVEQGAGYNEQFF.

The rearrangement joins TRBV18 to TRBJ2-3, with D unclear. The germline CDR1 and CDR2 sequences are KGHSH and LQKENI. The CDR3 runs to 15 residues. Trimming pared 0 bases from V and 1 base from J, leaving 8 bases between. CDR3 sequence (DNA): TGTGCCAGCTCACCACCCTCCTTGGGCACAGATACGCAGTATTTT. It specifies CASSPPSLGTDTQYF. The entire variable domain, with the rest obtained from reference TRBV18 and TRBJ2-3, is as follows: NAGVMQNPRHLVRRRGQEARLRCSPMKGHSHVYWYRQLPEEGLKFMVYLQKENIIDESGMPKERFSAEFPKEGPSILRIQQVVRGDSAAYFCASSPPSLGTDTQYFGPGTRLTVL.

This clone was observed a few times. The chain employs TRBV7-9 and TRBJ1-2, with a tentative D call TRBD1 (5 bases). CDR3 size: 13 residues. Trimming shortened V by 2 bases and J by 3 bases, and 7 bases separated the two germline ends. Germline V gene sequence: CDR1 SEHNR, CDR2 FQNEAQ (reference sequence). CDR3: CASSLLQDYGYTF. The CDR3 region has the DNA TGTGCCAGCAGCTTACTACAGGACTATGGCTACACCTTC.

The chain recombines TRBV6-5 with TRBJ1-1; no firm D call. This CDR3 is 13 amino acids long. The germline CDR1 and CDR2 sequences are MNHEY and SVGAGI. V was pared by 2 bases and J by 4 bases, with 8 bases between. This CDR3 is CASSYLRATEAFF. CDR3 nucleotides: TGTGCCAGCAGTTACCTCCGGGCCACTGAAGCTTTCTTT.

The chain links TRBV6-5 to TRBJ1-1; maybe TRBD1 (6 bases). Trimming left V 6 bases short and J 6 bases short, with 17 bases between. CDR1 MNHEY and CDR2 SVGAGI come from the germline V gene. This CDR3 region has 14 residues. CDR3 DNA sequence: TGTGCCAGCAGCAGAGGGGGGAGGGTTGCTGAAGCTTTCTTT. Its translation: CASSRGGRVAEAFF.

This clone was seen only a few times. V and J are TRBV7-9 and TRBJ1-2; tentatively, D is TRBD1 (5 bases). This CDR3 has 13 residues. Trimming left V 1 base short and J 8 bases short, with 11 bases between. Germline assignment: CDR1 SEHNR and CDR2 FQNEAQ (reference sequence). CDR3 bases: TGTGCCAGCAGCTTAGAGGGGCAAGGCGGCTACACCTTC. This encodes CASSLEGQGGYTF.

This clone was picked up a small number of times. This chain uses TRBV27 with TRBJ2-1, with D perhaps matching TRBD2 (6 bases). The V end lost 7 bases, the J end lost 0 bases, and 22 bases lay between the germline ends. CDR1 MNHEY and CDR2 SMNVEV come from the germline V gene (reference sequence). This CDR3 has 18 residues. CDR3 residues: CASTLFGGTVISYNEQFF. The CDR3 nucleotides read TGTGCCAGCACCCTATTTGGGGGGACGGTTATCTCCTACAATGAGCAGTTCTTC.

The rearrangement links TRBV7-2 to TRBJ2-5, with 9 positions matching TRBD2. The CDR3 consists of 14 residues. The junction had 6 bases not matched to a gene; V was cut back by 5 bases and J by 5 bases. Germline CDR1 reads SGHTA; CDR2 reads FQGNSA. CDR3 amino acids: CASSPSGASETQYF. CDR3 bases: TGTGCCAGCAGCCCTAGCGGGGCTTCCGAGACCCAGTACTTC.

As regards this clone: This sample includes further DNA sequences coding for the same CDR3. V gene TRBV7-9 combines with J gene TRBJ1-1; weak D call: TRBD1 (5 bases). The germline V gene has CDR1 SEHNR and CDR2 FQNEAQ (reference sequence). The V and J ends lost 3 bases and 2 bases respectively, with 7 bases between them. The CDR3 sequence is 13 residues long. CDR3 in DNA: TGTGCCAGCAGCTTGACAGCAAACACTGAAGCTTTCTTT. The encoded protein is CASSLTANTEAFF. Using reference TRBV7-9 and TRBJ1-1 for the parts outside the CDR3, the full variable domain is DTGVSQNPRHKITKRGQNVTFRCDPISEHNRLYWYRQTLGQGPEFLTYFQNEAQLEKSRLLSDRFSAERPKGSFSTLEIQRTEQGDSAMYLCASSLTANTEAFFGQGTRLTVV.

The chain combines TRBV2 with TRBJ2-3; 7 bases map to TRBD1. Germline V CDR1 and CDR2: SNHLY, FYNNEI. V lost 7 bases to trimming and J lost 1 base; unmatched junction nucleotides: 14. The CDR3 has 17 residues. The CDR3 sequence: CASIRGLGGTGTDTQYF. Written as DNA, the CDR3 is TGTGCCAGCATCCGAGGATTAGGGGGCACCGGCACAGATACGCAGTATTTT.

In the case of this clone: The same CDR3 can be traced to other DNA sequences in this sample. The CDR3 nucleotides read TGTGCCAGCTCCCCGGGAACCCAAGAGACCCAGTACTTC. As protein: CASSPGTQETQYF. The genes are TRBV18 and TRBJ2-5; D is perhaps TRBD2 (5 bases). The CDR3 is made up of 13 amino acids. Trimming took off 6 bases at V and 1 base at J, with 9 bases between the two ends. Germline CDR1 reads KGHSH; CDR2 reads LQKENI.

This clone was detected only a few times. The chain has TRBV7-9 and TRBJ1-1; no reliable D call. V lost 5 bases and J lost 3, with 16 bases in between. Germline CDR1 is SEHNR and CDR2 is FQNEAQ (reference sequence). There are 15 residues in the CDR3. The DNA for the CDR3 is TGTGCCAGCAGCCGTCCTAAATCTGTTTACACTGAAGCTTTCTTT. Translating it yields CASSRPKSVYTEAFF.

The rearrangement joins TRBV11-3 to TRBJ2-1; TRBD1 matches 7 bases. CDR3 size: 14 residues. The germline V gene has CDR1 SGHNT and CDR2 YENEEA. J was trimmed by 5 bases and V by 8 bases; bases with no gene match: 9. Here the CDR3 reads CASAQGEGDNEQFF. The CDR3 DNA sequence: TGTGCCAGCGCGCAGGGGGAAGGCGACAATGAGCAGTTCTTC.

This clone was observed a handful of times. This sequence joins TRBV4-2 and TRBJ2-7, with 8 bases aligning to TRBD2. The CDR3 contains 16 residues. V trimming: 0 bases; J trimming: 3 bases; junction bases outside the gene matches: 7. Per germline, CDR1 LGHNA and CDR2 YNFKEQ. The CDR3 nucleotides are TGTGCCAGCAGCCAAGAGGCGGGACTAGAACTCTACGAGCAGTACTTC. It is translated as CASSQEAGLELYEQYF.

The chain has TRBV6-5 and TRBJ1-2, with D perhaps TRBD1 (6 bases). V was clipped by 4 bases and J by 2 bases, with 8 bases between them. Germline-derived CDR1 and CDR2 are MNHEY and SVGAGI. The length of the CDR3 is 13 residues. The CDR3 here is CASSSDRNYGYTF. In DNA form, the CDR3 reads TGTGCCAGCAGTTCCGACAGGAACTATGGCTACACCTTC.

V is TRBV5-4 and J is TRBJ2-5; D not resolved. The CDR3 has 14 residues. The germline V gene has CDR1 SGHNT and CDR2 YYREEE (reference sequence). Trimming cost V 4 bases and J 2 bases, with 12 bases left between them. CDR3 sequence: CASSPQSVQETQYF. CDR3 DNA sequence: TGTGCCAGCAGCCCACAGAGCGTACAAGAGACCCAGTACTTC.

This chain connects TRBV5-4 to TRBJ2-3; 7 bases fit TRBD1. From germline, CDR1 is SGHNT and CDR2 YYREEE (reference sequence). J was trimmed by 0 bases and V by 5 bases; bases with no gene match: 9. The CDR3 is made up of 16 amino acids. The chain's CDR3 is CASRPMLGQSTDTQYF. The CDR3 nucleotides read TGTGCCAGCAGACCGATGTTGGGACAGAGCACAGATACGCAGTATTTT. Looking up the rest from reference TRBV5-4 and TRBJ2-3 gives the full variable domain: ETGVTQSPTHLIKTRGQQVTLRCSSQSGHNTVSWYQQALGQGPQFIFQYYREEENGRGNFPPRFSGLQFPNYSSELNVNALELDDSALYLCASRPMLGQSTDTQYFGPGTRLTVL.